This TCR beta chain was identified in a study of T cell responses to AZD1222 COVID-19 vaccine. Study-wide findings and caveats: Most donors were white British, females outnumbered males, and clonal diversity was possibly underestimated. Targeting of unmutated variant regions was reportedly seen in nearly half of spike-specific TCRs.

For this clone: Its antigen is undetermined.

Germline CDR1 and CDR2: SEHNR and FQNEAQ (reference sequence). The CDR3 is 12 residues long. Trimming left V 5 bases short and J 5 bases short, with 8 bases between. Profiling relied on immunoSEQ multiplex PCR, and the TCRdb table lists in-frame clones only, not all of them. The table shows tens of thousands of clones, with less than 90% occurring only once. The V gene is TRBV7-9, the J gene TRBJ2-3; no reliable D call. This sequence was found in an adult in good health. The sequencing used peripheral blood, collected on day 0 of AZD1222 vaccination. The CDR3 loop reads CASSRPRDTQYF. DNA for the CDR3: TGTGCCAGCAGCCGCCCCAGAGATACGCAGTATTTT. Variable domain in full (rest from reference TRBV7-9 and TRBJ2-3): DTGVSQNPRHKITKRGQNVTFRCDPISEHNRLYWYRQTLGQGPEFLTYFQNEAQLEKSRLLSDRFSAERPKGSFSTLEIQRTEQGDSAMYLCASSRPRDTQYFGPGTRLTVL.